A single sample is the source of the 11 T cell receptor beta chains below, sequenced in a study of blood T cell repertoires in COVID-19. TCRdb's table, derived via immunoSEQ multiplex PCR, lists solely in-frame clones and lacks some. This sample has hundreds of thousands of clones; 80% occur once, and the top ten carry roughly 4.5%. Sequenced sample: PBMCs or T cells enriched from blood (not recorded which). The receptor source for this set is a young man with acute COVID-19.

This clone came up a few times. This chain links TRBV6-5 with TRBJ2-7; D possibly corresponds to TRBD1 (6 bases). This CDR3 has 14 residues. In germline, CDR1 is MNHEY, CDR2 SVGAGI. Trimming took 1 base from V and 0 from J, leaving 7 bases between them. The CDR3 reads CASSYWDNSYEQYF. The CDR3 bases are TGTGCCAGCAGTTACTGGGACAACTCCTACGAGCAGTACTTC.

The gene calls are TRBV6-1 and TRBJ1-1, with 7 positions matching TRBD1. V gave up 2 bases and J gave up 6 bases; unmatched junction bases: 6. Germline assignment: CDR1 MNHNS and CDR2 SASEGT. There are 14 residues in the CDR3. CDR3 nucleotides: TGTGCCAGCAGTGAAAGGGGGCAGGGCGCTGAAGCTTTCTTT. It translates to CASSERGQGAEAFF.

The chain employs TRBV2 and TRBJ1-1; 8 bases align to TRBD1. The length of the CDR3 is 13 residues. The germline CDR1 and CDR2 sequences are SNHLY and FYNNEI. V was clipped by 8 bases and J by 0 bases; unmatched bases: 2. CDR3 in amino acids: CASAGGMNTEAFF. Written as DNA, the CDR3 is TGTGCCAGCGCAGGGGGCATGAACACTGAAGCTTTCTTT.

The chain links TRBV15 to TRBJ2-1, with 7 bases identical to TRBD1. Losses at the gene ends were 0 bases for V and 8 bases for J; bases not matched to a gene: 7. Germline lookup yields CDR1 LNHNV and CDR2 YYDKDF (reference sequence). The CDR3 sequence is 15 residues long. CDR3 sequence: CATSREQGSVDEQFF. In nucleotides, the CDR3 is TGTGCCACCAGCAGAGAACAGGGGTCAGTAGATGAGCAGTTCTTC.

The rearrangement uses TRBV3-1 (or the pseudogene TRBV3-2) and TRBJ1-1; 7 bases are shared with TRBD1. This CDR3 contains 15 residues. After removal of 5 bases from V and 11 bases from J, the junction contained 17 bases not matched to a gene. Germline V gene lookup returns CDR1 LGHDT and CDR2 YNNKEL (reference sequence). The CDR3 coding sequence is TGTGCCAGCAGCACTAATAGGGACAGCCGGGCGAAGGCTTTCTTT. It yields the protein CASSTNRDSRAKAFF.

V and J are TRBV19 and TRBJ1-2; maybe TRBD1 (6 bases). CDR3 length equals 14 residues. V was cut by 6 bases and J by 4 bases, with 15 bases left in between. The germline gives CDR1 LNHDA, CDR2 SQIVND (reference sequence). As DNA, the CDR3 is TGTGCCAGTAGCAGGACAGAGTTCCTCTATGGCTACACCTTC. Translated, it gives CASSRTEFLYGYTF.

This clone came up a few times. The chain uses TRBV5-5 and TRBJ2-2; no firm D call. The germline gives CDR1 SGHKS, CDR2 YYEKEE (reference sequence). Trimming left V 5 bases short and J 7 bases short, with 12 bases between. The CDR3 extends over 13 amino acids. CDR3 in amino acids: CASSFTDDGELFF. For the CDR3, the DNA is TGTGCCAGCAGTTTCACTGATGACGGGGAGCTGTTTTTT. The full variable domain, in which reference TRBV5-5 and TRBJ2-2 provide the parts outside the CDR3, is DAGVTQSPTHLIKTRGQQVTLRCSPISGHKSVSWYQQVLGQGPQFIFQYYEKEERGRGNFPDRFSARQFPNYSSELNVNALLLGDSALYLCASSFTDDGELFFGEGSRLTVL.

V gene TRBV5-1 combines with J gene TRBJ1-5, with 7 bases lining up with TRBD1. The germline V gene has CDR1 SGHRS and CDR2 YFSETQ. This CDR3 is 14 amino acids long. V gave up 3 bases and J gave up 5 bases; unmatched junction bases: 5. The CDR3 is CASSSTGFDQPQHF. The CDR3 DNA sequence: TGCGCCAGCAGCTCGACAGGGTTTGATCAGCCCCAGCATTTT.

This chain uses TRBV3-1 (or the pseudogene TRBV3-2) with TRBJ2-4; D gene uncertain. This CDR3 region has 16 residues. V was pared by 1 base and J by 0 bases, with 10 bases between. Germline CDR1 is LGHDT and CDR2 is YNNKEL (reference sequence). The CDR3 sequence: CASSQGLNLAKNIQYF. CDR3 coding DNA: TGTGCCAGCAGCCAAGGGCTCAATCTAGCCAAAAACATTCAGTACTTC.

The chain has TRBV7-9 and TRBJ2-5, with 11 bases aligning to TRBD2. V shed 5 bases and J 2 bases; nucleotides not matched to a gene: 4. The CDR3 spans 15 residues. CDR1 and CDR2 from the germline V gene are SEHNR and FQNEAQ (reference sequence). CDR3 nucleotide sequence: TGTGCCAGCAGCGCCCTAGCGGGGGGACAAGAGACCCAGTACTTC. Encoded protein: CASSALAGGQETQYF.

V is TRBV11-3 and J is TRBJ2-7; TRBD2 agrees at 13 bases. The CDR3 length is 17 residues. The ends lost 1 base at V and 3 bases at J; junction bases unmatched: 6. Germline V gene sequence: CDR1 SGHNT, CDR2 YENEEA. For the CDR3, the DNA is TGTGCCAGCAGCTTAGGAGGACTAGCGGGGGAGAACTACGAGCAGTACTTC. This sequence encodes CASSLGGLAGENYEQYF.